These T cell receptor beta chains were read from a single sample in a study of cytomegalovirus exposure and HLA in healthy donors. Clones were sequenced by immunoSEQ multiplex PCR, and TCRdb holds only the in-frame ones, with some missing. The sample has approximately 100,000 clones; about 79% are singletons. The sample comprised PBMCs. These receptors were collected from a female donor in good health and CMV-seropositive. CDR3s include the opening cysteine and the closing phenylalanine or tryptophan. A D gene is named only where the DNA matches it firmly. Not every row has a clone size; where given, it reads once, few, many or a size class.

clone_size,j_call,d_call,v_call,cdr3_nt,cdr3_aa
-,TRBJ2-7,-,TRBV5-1,TGCGCCAGCAGCCTCCGCCGGGCGGGTGACTCCTACGAGCAGTACTTC,CASSLRRAGDSYEQYF
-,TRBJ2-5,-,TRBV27,TGTGCCAGCAGTTTAGTCCGCGGCCTTCAAGAGACCCAGTACTTC,CASSLVRGLQETQYF
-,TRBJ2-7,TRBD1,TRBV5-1,TGCGCCAGCAGCGAAAGCGGGACAGGGGGGGACGAGCAGTACTTC,CASSESGTGGDEQYF
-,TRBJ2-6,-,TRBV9,TGTGCCAGCAGCGTATTAAGCTCTGGGGCCAACGGCCTGACTTTC,CASSVLSSGANGLTF
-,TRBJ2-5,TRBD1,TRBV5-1,TGCGCCAGCAGCGGAACGGACAGGGTCCTTCTTCAAGAGACCCAGTACTTC,CASSGTDRVLLQETQYF
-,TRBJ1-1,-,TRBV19,TGTGCCAGTAGTTCCCGTTACAAGAACACTGAAGCTTTCTTT,CASSSRYKNTEAFF
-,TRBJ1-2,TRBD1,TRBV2,TGTGCCGGCGGGACAGGGCCATATGGCTACACCTTC,CAGGTGPYGYTF
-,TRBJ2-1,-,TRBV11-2,TGTGCCAGCAGCTTAGTCCCCGGGATGAACAATGAGCAGTTCTTC,CASSLVPGMNNEQFF
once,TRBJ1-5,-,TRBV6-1,TGTGCCAGCAGTGACAGGTGGGGCAATCAGCCCCAGCATTTT,CASSDRWGNQPQHF
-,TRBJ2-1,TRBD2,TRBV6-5,TGTGCCAGCAGTTTTCGGACTAGCGGGATCGGGGAGCAGTTCTTC,CASSFRTSGIGEQFF
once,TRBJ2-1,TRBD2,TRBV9,TGTGCCAGCAACGTAGATTCGGGAACTAGCGGGGGCGTTCACGAGCAGTTCTTC,CASNVDSGTSGGVHEQFF
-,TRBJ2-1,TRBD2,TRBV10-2,TGCGCCAGCGGGGCAGGACTAGCAGTAAATGAGCAGTTCTTC,CASGAGLAVNEQFF
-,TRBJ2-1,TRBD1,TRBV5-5,TGTGCCAGCAGCTTCGCCGGGACAGGGGGTAATGAGCAGTTCTTC,CASSFAGTGGNEQFF
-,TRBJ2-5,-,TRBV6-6,TGTGCCAGCAACGGGGGTGGAGAGACCCAGTACTTC,CASNGGGETQYF
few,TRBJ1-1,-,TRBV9,TGTGCCAGCAGCGTAGCTGCGGCCAAGGGAGGGAGGAAGGAGGACACTGAAGCTTTCTTT,CASSVAAAKGGRKEDTEAFF
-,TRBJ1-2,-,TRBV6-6,TGTGCCAGCAGTTCCGACAACATCTATGGCTACACCTTC,CASSSDNIYGYTF
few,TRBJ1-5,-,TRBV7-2,TGTGCCAGCAGCTTATGGGCGGGGGGACGCAATCAGCCCCAGCATTTT,CASSLWAGGRNQPQHF
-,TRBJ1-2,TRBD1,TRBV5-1,TGCGCCAGCAGCACCCGGGACAGGCGGAACGATGGCTACACCTTC,CASSTRDRRNDGYTF
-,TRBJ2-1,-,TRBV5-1,TGCGCCAGCAGCGAGGGGGGACTACCTTACAATGAGCAGTTCTTC,CASSEGGLPYNEQFF
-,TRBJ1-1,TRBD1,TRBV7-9,TGTTCCAGCACCCAACTTTGGACAGGTTCGAACACTGAAGCTTTCTTT,CSSTQLWTGSNTEAFF
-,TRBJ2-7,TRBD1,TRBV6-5,TGTGCCAGCAGTCAACAGGGGGCCGGCTCCTACGAGCAGTACTTC,CASSQQGAGSYEQYF
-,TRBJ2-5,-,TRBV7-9,TGTTCCAGCAGCTCGAGACAGAGCCAAGAGACCCAGTACTTC,CSSSSRQSQETQYF
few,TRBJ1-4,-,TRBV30,TGTGCCTGGAGTTACAGGGTGGTAACTAATGAAAAACTGTTTTTT,CAWSYRVVTNEKLFF
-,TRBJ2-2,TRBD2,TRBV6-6,TGTGCCAGCAGTGGGACTAGCGGAGCTCAAGGGGAGCTGTTTTTT,CASSGTSGAQGELFF
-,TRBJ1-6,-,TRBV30,TGTGCCTGGAGTGCGAGGGTCTCACCCCTCCACTTT,CAWSARVSPLHF
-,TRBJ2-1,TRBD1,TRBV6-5,TGTGCCAGCAGTTACCGGGACAGAGAATACAATGAGCAGTTCTTC,CASSYRDREYNEQFF
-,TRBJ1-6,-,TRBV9,TGTGCCAGCAGCGTGGAGGAGAATTCACCCCTCCACTTT,CASSVEENSPLHF
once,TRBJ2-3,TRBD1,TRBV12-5,TGTGCTAGTGGCTGGGGACAGGGAACAGATACGCAGTATTTT,CASGWGQGTDTQYF
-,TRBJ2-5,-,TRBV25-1,TGTGCCAGCAGTGAACTGGGAACAGGGCCCTCCCAAGAGACCCAGTACTTC,CASSELGTGPSQETQYF
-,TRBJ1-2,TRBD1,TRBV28,TGTGCCAGCAGTTCCGCCCGGGACAGGGGGCTAGATGGCTACACCTTC,CASSSARDRGLDGYTF
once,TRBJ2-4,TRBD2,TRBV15,TGTGCCACCAGCAGAGATTGGAATAAGGGAGCGGGAGGATCTTTAGCCAAAAACATTCAGTACTTC,CATSRDWNKGAGGSLAKNIQYF
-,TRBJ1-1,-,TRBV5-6,TGTGCCAGCAGCTTCGGCGGGAACACTGAAGCTTTCTTT,CASSFGGNTEAFF
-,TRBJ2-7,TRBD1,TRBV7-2,TGTGCCAGCAGCCTCCGGGACAGCTACGAGCAGTACTTC,CASSLRDSYEQYF
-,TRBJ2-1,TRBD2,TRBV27,TGTGCCAGCAGTTTGCGAAGACTAGCGGGGGGCTCCAATGAGCAGTTCTTC,CASSLRRLAGGSNEQFF
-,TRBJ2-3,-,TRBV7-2,TGTGCCAGCAGCTTAGCGGCGGGGTTCACAGATACGCAGTATTTT,CASSLAAGFTDTQYF
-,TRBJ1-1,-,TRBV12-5,TGTGCTAGTGGTTTAGGCAGGGCGAACACTGAAGCTTTCTTT,CASGLGRANTEAFF
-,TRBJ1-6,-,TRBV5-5,TGTGCCAGCAGCCCAGCGGACGGTAACTATAATTCACCCCTCCACTTT,CASSPADGNYNSPLHF
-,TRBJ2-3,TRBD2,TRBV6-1,TGTGCCAGCAGTCAAGGACTAGCGTCCTACTCTGCCACAGATACGCAGTATTTT,CASSQGLASYSATDTQYF
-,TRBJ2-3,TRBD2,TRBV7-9,TGTGCCAGCAGCCTCTTAGCGGGGGCGGGTACGCAGTATTTT,CASSLLAGAGTQYF
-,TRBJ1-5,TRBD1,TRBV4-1,TGCGCCAGCGGAGACCCGGACAGGGCGATTCAGCCCCAGCATTTT,CASGDPDRAIQPQHF
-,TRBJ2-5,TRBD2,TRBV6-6,TGTGCCAGCAGTAGCCGCGGGGGAGAGACCCAGTACTTC,CASSSRGGETQYF
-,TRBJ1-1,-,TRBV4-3,TGCGCCAGCAGCCGTCTACAGGGGAACACTGAAGCTTTCTTT,CASSRLQGNTEAFF
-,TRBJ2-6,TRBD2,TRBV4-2,TGTGCCAGCAGCCAGGGACTAGCGGGGGGCCAAGGAGGGGCCAACGGCCTGACTTTC,CASSQGLAGGQGGANGLTF
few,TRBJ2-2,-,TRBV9,TGTGCCAGCAGCGTAGGCGGGGGCCCTAACACCGGGGAGCTGTTTTTT,CASSVGGGPNTGELFF
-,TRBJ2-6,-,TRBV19,TGTGCCAGTAGGGACGGACTTCTAGGGGCCAACGTCCTGACTTTC,CASRDGLLGANVLTF
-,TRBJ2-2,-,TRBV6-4,TGTGCCAGCAGTGACTCCGACAGTTCGAAGCCCGGGGAGCTGTTTTTT,CASSDSDSSKPGELFF